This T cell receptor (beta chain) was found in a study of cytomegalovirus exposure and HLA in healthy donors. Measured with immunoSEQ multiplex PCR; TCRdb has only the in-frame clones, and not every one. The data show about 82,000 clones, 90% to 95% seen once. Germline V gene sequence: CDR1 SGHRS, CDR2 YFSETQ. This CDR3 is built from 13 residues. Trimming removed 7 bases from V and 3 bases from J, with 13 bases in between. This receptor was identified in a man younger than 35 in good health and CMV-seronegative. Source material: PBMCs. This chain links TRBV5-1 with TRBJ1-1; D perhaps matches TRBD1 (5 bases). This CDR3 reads CASQPKGDTEAFF. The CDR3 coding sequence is TGCGCCAGCCAACCGAAAGGGGACACTGAAGCTTTCTTT. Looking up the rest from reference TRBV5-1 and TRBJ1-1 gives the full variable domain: KAGVTQTPRYLIKTRGQQVTLSCSPISGHRSVSWYQQTPGQGLQFLFEYFSETQRNKGNFPGRFSGRQFSNSRSEMNVSTLELGDSALYLCASQPKGDTEAFFGQGTRLTVV.